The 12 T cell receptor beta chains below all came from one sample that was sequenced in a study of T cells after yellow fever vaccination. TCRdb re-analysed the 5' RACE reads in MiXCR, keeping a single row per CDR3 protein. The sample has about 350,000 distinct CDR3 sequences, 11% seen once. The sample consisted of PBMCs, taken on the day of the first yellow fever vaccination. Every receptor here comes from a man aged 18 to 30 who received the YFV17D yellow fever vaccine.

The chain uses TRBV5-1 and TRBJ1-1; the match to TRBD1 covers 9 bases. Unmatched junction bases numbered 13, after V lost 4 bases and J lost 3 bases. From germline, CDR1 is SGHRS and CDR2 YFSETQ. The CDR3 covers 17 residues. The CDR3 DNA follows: TGCGCCAGCAGCGGGTACGGGACAGGGCTCGGGGACACTGAAGCTTTCTTT. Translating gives CASSGYGTGLGDTEAFF.

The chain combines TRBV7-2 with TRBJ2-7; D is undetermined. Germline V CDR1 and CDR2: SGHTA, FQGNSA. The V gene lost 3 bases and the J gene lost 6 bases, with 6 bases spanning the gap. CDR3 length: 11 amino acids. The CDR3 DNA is TGTGCCAGCAGCTTCTATCTCGAGCAGTACTTC. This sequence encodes CASSFYLEQYF.

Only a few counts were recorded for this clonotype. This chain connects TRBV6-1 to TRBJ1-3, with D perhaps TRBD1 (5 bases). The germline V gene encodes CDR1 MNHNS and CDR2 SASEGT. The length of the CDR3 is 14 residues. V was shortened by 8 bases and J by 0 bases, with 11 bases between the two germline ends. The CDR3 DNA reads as TGTGCCAGCGGGCGGGGCCGCTCTGGAAACACCATATATTTT. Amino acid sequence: CASGRGRSGNTIYF.

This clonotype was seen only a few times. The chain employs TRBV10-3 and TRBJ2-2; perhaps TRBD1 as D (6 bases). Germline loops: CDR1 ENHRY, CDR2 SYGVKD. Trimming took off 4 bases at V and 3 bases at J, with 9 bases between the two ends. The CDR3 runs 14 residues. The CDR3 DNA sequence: TGTGCCATCAGTGTTCAGGGGTACACCGGGGAGCTGTTTTTT. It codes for CAISVQGYTGELFF.

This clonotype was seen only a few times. CDR3 loop: CASSLSTSGSSTDTQYF. DNA for the CDR3: TGTGCCAGCAGCTTGTCGACTAGCGGTTCTAGCACAGATACGCAGTATTTT. This chain uses TRBV5-4 with TRBJ2-3, with TRBD2 identical over 9 bases. The germline V gene encodes CDR1 SGHNT and CDR2 YYREEE (reference sequence). The CDR3 runs to 17 residues. The V gene end was trimmed by 1 base and the J gene end by 0 bases; junction bases not matched to a gene: 6. Filled out from reference TRBV5-4 and TRBJ2-3, the complete variable domain reads ETGVTQSPTHLIKTRGQQVTLRCSSQSGHNTVSWYQQALGQGPQFIFQYYREEENGRGNFPPRFSGLQFPNYSSELNVNALELDDSALYLCASSLSTSGSSTDTQYFGPGTRLTVL.

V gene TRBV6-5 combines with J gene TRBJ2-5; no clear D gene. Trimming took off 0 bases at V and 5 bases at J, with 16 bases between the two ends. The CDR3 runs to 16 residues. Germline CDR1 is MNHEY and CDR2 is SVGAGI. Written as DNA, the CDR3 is TGTGCCAGCAGTTACTCGCGTGGGCCCGTCCTCGAGACCCAGTACTTC. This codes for CASSYSRGPVLETQYF.

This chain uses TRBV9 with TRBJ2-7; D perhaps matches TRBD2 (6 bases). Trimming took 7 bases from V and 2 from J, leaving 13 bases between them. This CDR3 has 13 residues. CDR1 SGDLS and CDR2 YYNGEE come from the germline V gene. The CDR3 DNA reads TGTGCCAGCGGACTACCTCGAACCTACGAGCAGTACTTC. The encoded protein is CASGLPRTYEQYF.

The CDR3 spells CASSPPWPGNTIYF. As DNA, the CDR3 is TGTGCCAGCAGCCCCCCCTGGCCTGGAAACACCATATATTTT. The chain combines TRBV7-9 with TRBJ1-3; the D is unclear. CDR1 is SEHNR and CDR2 is FQNEAQ in the germline V gene (reference sequence). The CDR3 runs 14 residues. Between the trimmed V and J ends, which lost 5 bases and 2 bases, there was a span of 10 bases.

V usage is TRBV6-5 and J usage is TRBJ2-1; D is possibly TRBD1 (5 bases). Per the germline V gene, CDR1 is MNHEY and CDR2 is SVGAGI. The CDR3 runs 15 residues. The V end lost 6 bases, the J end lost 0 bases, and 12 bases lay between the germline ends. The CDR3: CASRYTRDSYNEQFF. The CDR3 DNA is TGTGCCAGCAGGTACACCAGGGACTCCTACAATGAGCAGTTCTTC.

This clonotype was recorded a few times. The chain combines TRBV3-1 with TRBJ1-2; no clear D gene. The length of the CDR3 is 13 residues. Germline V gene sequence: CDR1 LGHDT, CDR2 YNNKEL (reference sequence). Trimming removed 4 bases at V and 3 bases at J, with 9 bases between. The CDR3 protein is CASSRGLDYGYTF. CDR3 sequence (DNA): TGTGCCAGCAGCCGCGGCCTGGACTATGGCTACACCTTC.

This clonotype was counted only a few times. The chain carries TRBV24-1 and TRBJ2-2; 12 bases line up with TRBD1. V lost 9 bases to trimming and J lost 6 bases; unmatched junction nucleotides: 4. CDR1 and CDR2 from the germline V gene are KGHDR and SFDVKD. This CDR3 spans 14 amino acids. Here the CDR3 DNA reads TGTGCCACCGTGGGACAGGGGGCGCCCGGGGAGCTGTTTTTT. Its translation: CATVGQGAPGELFF.

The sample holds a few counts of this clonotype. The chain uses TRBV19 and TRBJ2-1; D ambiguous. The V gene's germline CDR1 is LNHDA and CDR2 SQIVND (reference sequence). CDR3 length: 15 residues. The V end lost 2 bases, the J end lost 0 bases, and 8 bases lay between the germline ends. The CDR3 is CASSIMWSSYNEQFF. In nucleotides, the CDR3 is TGTGCCAGTAGTATAATGTGGAGCTCCTACAATGAGCAGTTCTTC.